Shown below are 15 T cell receptor beta chains from a single sample sequenced in a study of graft-versus-host responses after intestinal transplantation. Only in-frame clones appear in the TCRdb table, and some are missing; sequencing was by immunoSEQ multiplex PCR. The sample records approximately 100,000 clones, roughly 84% being singletons. No antigens are known for them. The sequences come from unstimulated CD4+ T cells sorted from spleen or lymph node cells, collected before intestinal transplant. All receptors come from a human donor who received an intestinal transplant.

Only one count was recorded for this clone. The rearrangement links TRBV4-2 to TRBJ2-2, with TRBD2 matching over 10 bases. The CDR3 is 18 amino acids. Germline CDR1 is LGHNA and CDR2 is YNFKEQ. Trimming cost V 0 bases and J 4 bases; bases outside gene matches: 8. CDR3 nucleotides: TGTGCCAGCAGCCAAGAGTCAGTTCCTAGCGGGAGCACCGGGGAGCTGTTTTTT. Its translation: CASSQESVPSGSTGELFF.

This chain links TRBV7-9 with TRBJ1-6, with TRBD1 as a possible D gene (5 bases). V lost 5 bases and J lost 5, with 10 bases in between. CDR1 and CDR2 from the germline V gene are SEHNR and FQNEAQ (reference sequence). This CDR3 is 14 amino acids long. CDR3 bases: TGTGCCAGCAGCAGGCAGGGAAATAATTCACCCCTCCACTTT. Its protein product is CASSRQGNNSPLHF.

The rearrangement uses TRBV29-1 and TRBJ2-1; tentative D call: TRBD2 (7 bases). Looked up from germline, CDR1 is SQVTM and CDR2 is ANQGSEA. Trimming cost V 4 bases and J 10 bases, with 14 bases left between them. This CDR3 contains 12 residues. CDR3 region: CSVGGGAREQFF. The CDR3 region has the DNA TGCAGCGTTGGTGGGGGGGCACGGGAGCAGTTCTTC.

The chain has TRBV6-5 and TRBJ2-5; TRBD2 aligns across 7 bases. V was pared by 0 bases and J by 3 bases, with 4 bases of the junction left unmatched. The CDR3 length is 15 residues. Per the germline V gene, CDR1 is MNHEY and CDR2 is SVGAGI. The CDR3 sequence: CASSYSKRGEETQYF. The DNA of the CDR3 is TGTGCCAGCAGTTACTCGAAGCGGGGAGAAGAGACCCAGTACTTC.

This rearrangement joins TRBV6-1 to TRBJ1-2, with D possibly being TRBD1 (5 bases). Germline-derived CDR1 and CDR2 are MNHNS and SASEGT. This CDR3 has 12 amino acids. V lost 8 bases to trimming and J lost 4 bases, with 11 bases between them. The CDR3 nucleotides are TGTGCCAGCTCCGGGGACCTCTATGGCTACACCTTC. Amino acid sequence: CASSGDLYGYTF.

The chain carries TRBV5-1 and TRBJ1-5; D not resolved. The CDR3 has 13 amino acids. The germline V gene has CDR1 SGHRS and CDR2 YFSETQ. V gave up 0 bases and J gave up 4 bases, with 5 bases separating them. CDR3 DNA sequence: TGCGCCAGCAGCTTGGGGGTAAATCAGCCCCAGCATTTT. This encodes CASSLGVNQPQHF.

The chain recombines TRBV2 with TRBJ2-2, with D perhaps matching TRBD1 (7 bases). Germline V gives CDR1 SNHLY, CDR2 FYNNEI. The CDR3 has 16 residues. V was trimmed by 3 bases and J by 0 bases, leaving 11 bases between them. The CDR3 spells CASSDRGAPNTGELFF. The DNA for the CDR3 is TGTGCCAGCAGTGACAGGGGGGCCCCGAACACCGGGGAGCTGTTTTTT.

The chain links TRBV4-2 to TRBJ2-7; TRBD2 aligns across 8 bases. Germline CDR1 reads LGHNA; CDR2 reads YNFKEQ. Trimming at V came to 1 base and at J to 4 bases, leaving 3 bases not matched to a gene. The CDR3 length is 14 residues. CDR3 residues: CASSQGRGVYEQYF. The CDR3, as DNA: TGTGCCAGCAGCCAAGGGCGGGGGGTTTACGAGCAGTACTTC.

The chain links TRBV18 to TRBJ1-5; 7 bases align to TRBD1. The V gene's germline CDR1 is KGHSH and CDR2 LQKENI. V gave up 1 base and J gave up 6 bases; unmatched junction bases: 6. This CDR3 spans 15 amino acids. The CDR3 sequence: CASSPQSGQAQPQHF. The CDR3 DNA reads TGTGCCAGCTCACCACAGTCCGGACAGGCTCAGCCCCAGCATTTT.

The chain combines TRBV7-3 with TRBJ1-3; D call uncertain. There are 15 residues in the CDR3. Germline values: CDR1 SGHTA, CDR2 FQGTGA. The ends were cut back, 10 bases at V and 0 bases at J, with 16 bases in the middle. The CDR3 region has the DNA TGTGCCACCCGCTTGCCCGGAATCTCTGGAAACACCATATATTTT. Its translation is CATRLPGISGNTIYF.

This chain links TRBV2 with TRBJ2-7, with 10 positions matching TRBD1. The germline CDR1 and CDR2 sequences are SNHLY and FYNNEI. V gave up 4 bases and J gave up 5 bases; unmatched junction bases: 2. The CDR3 sequence is 13 residues long. CDR3 DNA sequence: TGTGCCAGCAGTGGGGACAGGGGCGACGAGCAGTACTTC. Its translation is CASSGDRGDEQYF.

This clone was seen more than once but under ten times. V usage is TRBV2 and J usage is TRBJ2-7, with a tentative D call TRBD1 (6 bases). The germline CDR1 and CDR2 sequences are SNHLY and FYNNEI. The CDR3 is 11 residues long. The CDR3 spells CACRQVYEQYF. As DNA, the CDR3 is TGTGCTTGCCGACAGGTCTACGAGCAGTACTTC.

This chain joins TRBV30 and TRBJ1-5; possible D gene TRBD1, 6 bases. This CDR3 spans 12 amino acids. The V gene's germline CDR1 is GTSNPN and CDR2 SVGIG (reference sequence). V lost 5 bases to trimming and J lost 1 base, with 6 bases between them. The CDR3 here is CAWGQSNQPQHF. DNA of the CDR3: TGTGCCTGGGGACAGAGCAATCAGCCCCAGCATTTT.

V gene TRBV4-2 combines with J gene TRBJ2-2, with D possibly matching TRBD1 (5 bases). In germline, CDR1 is LGHNA, CDR2 YNFKEQ. V was pared by 6 bases and J by 0 bases, with 11 bases between. This CDR3 comprises 15 residues. CDR3 loop: CASSQETANTGELFF. The CDR3, as DNA: TGTGCCAGCAGTCAGGAGACAGCGAACACCGGGGAGCTGTTTTTT.

V and J are TRBV7-3 and TRBJ2-7; 13 nucleotides line up with TRBD2. The CDR3 covers 14 residues. After removal of 5 bases from V and 7 bases from J, the junction contained 5 bases not matched to a gene. Looked up from germline, CDR1 is SGHTA and CDR2 is FQGTGA. As DNA, the CDR3 is TGTGCCAGCAGCGCGACTAGCGGGAGGAGAGAGCAGTACTTC. This gives the protein CASSATSGRREQYF.